This TCR beta chain was captured by sequencing in a study of blood T cell repertoires in COVID-19. The overall study: Acute-phase and convalescent COVID-19 samples originated in the United States, Italy and Spain. Sources were T cells, B-cell-depleted T cells, or PBMCs; the material itself was cDNA or gDNA.

The CDR3 runs to 17 residues. V shed 5 bases and J shed 0 bases, with 17 bases lying between them. In germline, CDR1 is MDHEN, CDR2 SYDVKM. In the authors' workflow: Quantification of nucleated cells was approximated via reference gene primer amplification. Measured with immunoSEQ multiplex PCR; TCRdb has only the in-frame clones, and not every one. That table gives V, J and clone size, and the DNA gave D and trimming. Here the sample spans 30,000 to 45,000 clones, about nine tenths being singletons. Sequenced material: peripheral blood. This sequence originates from a human donor in a cohort sampled during active COVID-19. This chain uses TRBV28 with TRBJ2-1; TRBD2 is a possible D gene (6 bases). Here the CDR3 DNA reads TGTGCCAGCAGTCAGCTGCGGGACTCCCGCTCCTACAATGAGCAGTTCTTC. This codes for CASSQLRDSRSYNEQFF.